These 6 T cell receptor beta chains share one sample of origin, sequenced in a study of T cells in Graves' hyperthyroidism and ophthalmopathy. TCR beta CDR3 region amplification was performed from RNA transcripts. HTBI primers were the set used in a first-round RT-PCR of the TCR CDR3. TCRdb itself ran the multiplex PCR reads through MiXCR, one entry per CDR3 protein. The table includes about 520,000 distinct CDR3 sequences, around 24% detected once. The sequenced sample was blood. These receptor sequences come from a woman aged 25 to 39 with Graves' ophthalmopathy.

This clonotype was seen at least ten times. The rearrangement links TRBV2 to TRBJ2-7, with 7 bases that match TRBD1. The length of the CDR3 is 13 residues. Germline V gene sequence: CDR1 SNHLY, CDR2 FYNNEI. J lost 6 bases, V lost 7 bases, and 9 bases had no gene match. The CDR3 sequence is CASNFEGAGEQYF. The CDR3 DNA sequence: TGTGCCAGCAACTTTGAGGGGGCGGGCGAGCAGTACTTC.

This clonotype has a count of ten or more. The V and J genes are TRBV29-1 and TRBJ2-5; no clear D. The germline V gene encodes CDR1 SQVTM and CDR2 ANQGSEA. The V gene lost 6 bases and the J gene lost 4 bases, with 6 bases spanning the gap. CDR3 size: 10 residues. CDR3: CSVYGETQYF. The CDR3 nucleotides are TGCAGCGTCTACGGAGAGACCCAGTACTTC.

The chain is built from TRBV6-5 and TRBJ1-2, with D unclear. The CDR3 extends over 15 amino acids. With 0 bases removed from V and 3 bases from J, the gap between germline ends came to 11 bases. The V gene's germline CDR1 is MNHEY and CDR2 SVGAGI. This chain's CDR3 is CASSYSSDPHYGYTF. CDR3 in DNA: TGTGCCAGCAGTTACTCGTCAGATCCTCACTATGGCTACACCTTC.

V gene TRBV6-2 or TRBV6-3 combines with J gene TRBJ1-5; TRBD1 matches 10 bases. Trimming took 5 bases from V and 2 from J; bases not matched to a gene: 3. Germline-derived CDR1 and CDR2 are MNHEY and SVGEGT. The CDR3 consists of 15 residues. CDR3 nucleotide sequence: TGTGCCAGCAGTCGGGGGACAGGGGGCAATCAGCCCCAGCATTTT. This gives the protein CASSRGTGGNQPQHF.

This clonotype was found many times. The V call is TRBV5-1, the J call TRBJ1-3, with D tentatively TRBD1 (6 bases). CDR3 length: 15 amino acids. The V end was cut by 0 bases, the J end by 2 bases, with 9 bases between. Germline-derived CDR1 and CDR2 are SGHRS and YFSETQ. The CDR3 is CASSLESGAGNTIYF. The CDR3 region has the DNA TGCGCCAGCAGCTTGGAGTCAGGGGCTGGAAACACCATATATTTT.

J is TRBJ1-2 and V is TRBV10-3; 9 nucleotides agree with TRBD1. The V and J ends lost 3 bases and 2 bases, in that order; junction bases with no gene match: 7. Germline V gives CDR1 ENHRY, CDR2 SYGVKD. The CDR3 runs 16 residues. The CDR3 protein is CAISESAGTGNYGYTF. CDR3 sequence (DNA): TGTGCCATCAGTGAATCGGCCGGGACAGGGAACTATGGCTACACCTTC.